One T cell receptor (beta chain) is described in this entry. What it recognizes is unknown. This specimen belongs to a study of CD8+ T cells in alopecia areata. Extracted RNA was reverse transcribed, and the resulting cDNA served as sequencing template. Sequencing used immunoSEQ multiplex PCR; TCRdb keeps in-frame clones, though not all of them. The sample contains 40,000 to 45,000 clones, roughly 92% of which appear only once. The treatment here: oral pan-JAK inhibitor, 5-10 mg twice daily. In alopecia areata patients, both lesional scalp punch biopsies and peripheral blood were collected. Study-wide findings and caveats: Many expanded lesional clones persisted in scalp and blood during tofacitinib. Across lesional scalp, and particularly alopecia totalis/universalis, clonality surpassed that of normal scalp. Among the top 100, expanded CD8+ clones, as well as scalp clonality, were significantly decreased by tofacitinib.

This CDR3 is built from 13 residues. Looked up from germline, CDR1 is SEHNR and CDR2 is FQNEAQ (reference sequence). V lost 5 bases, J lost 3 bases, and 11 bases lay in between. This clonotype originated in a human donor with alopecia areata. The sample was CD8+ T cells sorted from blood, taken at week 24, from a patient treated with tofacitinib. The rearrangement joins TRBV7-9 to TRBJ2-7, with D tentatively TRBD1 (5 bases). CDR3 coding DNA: TGTGCCAGCAGCGGGTCGACAGACTACGAGCAGTACTTC. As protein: CASSGSTDYEQYF.